The present T cell receptor beta chain was sequenced within a study of T cell responses to AZD1222 COVID-19 vaccine. Whole-study findings and limits: Recipients of AZD1222 seropositive at baseline numbered only 6 or 7.

This clone came up many times. Its antigen is currently unknown. The same CDR3 is also encoded by other DNA sequences in this sample. Libraries were prepared by immunoSEQ multiplex PCR; TCRdb keeps only in-frame clonotypes and omits some of them. The sample has some 67,000 clones, about 83% seen once. The sequencing used peripheral blood, collected 28 days after the second AZD1222 dose. The origin of this receptor is an adult who received the AZD1222 COVID-19 vaccine.

CDR3 protein: CASSVGGRRNEKLFF. DNA for the CDR3: TGTGCCAGCAGCGTAGGGGGTAGGAGGAATGAAAAACTGTTTTTT. The V gene is TRBV9, the J gene TRBJ1-4, with D unclear. Germline V gives CDR1 SGDLS, CDR2 YYNGEE. The CDR3 is made up of 15 amino acids. V was shortened by 0 bases and J by 5 bases, with 11 bases between the two germline ends.